Each of the 32 T cell receptor beta chains below was sequenced from the same sample in a study of blood T cell repertoires in COVID-19. TCRdb's copy holds only in-frame clones and misses some; the assay was immunoSEQ multiplex PCR. In the table there are 90,000 to 120,000 clones, around 82% of which are singletons. Sample: peripheral blood. The receptors stem from a human donor in a cohort sampled during active COVID-19.

V usage is TRBV28 and J usage is TRBJ2-7; D perhaps matches TRBD1 (5 bases). This CDR3 region has 16 residues. Looked up from germline, CDR1 is MDHEN and CDR2 is SYDVKM. V lost 5 bases to trimming and J lost 1 base, with 18 bases between them. The DNA for the CDR3 is TGTGCCAGCAGTACCGCCGGGCAGGGCCTTTCCTACGAGCAGTACTTC. It yields the protein CASSTAGQGLSYEQYF. The full variable domain, its missing parts supplied by reference TRBV28 and TRBJ2-7, is DVKVTQSSRYLVKRTGEKVFLECVQDMDHENMFWYRQDPGLGLRLIYFSYDVKMKEKGDIPEGYSVSREKKERFSLILESASTNQTSMYLCASSTAGQGLSYEQYFGPGTRLTVT.

This clone was observed once. This chain connects TRBV7-3 to TRBJ2-1; D uncertain. Per the germline V gene, CDR1 is SGHTA and CDR2 is FQGTGA. V lost 0 bases, J lost 1 base, and 10 bases lay in between. This CDR3 is 16 amino acids long. CDR3 protein: CASSLTATLSYNEQFF. The CDR3 DNA is TGTGCCAGCAGCTTAACCGCTACTCTATCCTACAATGAGCAGTTCTTC.

This clone has a single count. This chain links TRBV10-2 with TRBJ2-5, with TRBD1 identical over 8 bases. The length of the CDR3 is 13 residues. The germline V gene encodes CDR1 WSHSY and CDR2 SAAADI. Germline trimming cut 7 bases from V and 5 bases from J; bases unmatched to any gene: 6. The CDR3 sequence: CASKRQGSETQYF. CDR3 sequence (DNA): TGCGCCAGCAAAAGACAGGGGTCGGAGACCCAGTACTTC.

This chain links TRBV6-6 with TRBJ2-3; D gene uncertain. With 7 bases removed from V and 1 base from J, the gap between germline ends came to 12 bases. In germline, CDR1 is MNHNY, CDR2 SVGAGI (reference sequence). This CDR3 has 14 residues. As DNA, the CDR3 is TGTGCCAGCATTAGAACTCAAGGCACAGATACGCAGTATTTT. Residues: CASIRTQGTDTQYF.

The chain carries TRBV7-3 and TRBJ2-2; 7 bases agree with TRBD1. The CDR3 sequence is 16 residues long. Germline lookup yields CDR1 SGHTA and CDR2 FQGTGA. J was trimmed by 4 bases and V by 5 bases; bases with no gene match: 10. Written as DNA, the CDR3 is TGTGCCAGCAGCCCTTCGACAGGGTGGGGCACCGGGGAGCTGTTTTTT. It yields the protein CASSPSTGWGTGELFF.

In this sample, this clone turned up once. The chain links TRBV6-5 to TRBJ1-6; maybe TRBD1 (6 bases). The CDR3 runs to 13 residues. The germline V and J ends were trimmed by 5 bases and 9 bases, with 11 bases remaining between them. CDR1 is MNHEY, CDR2 SVGAGI, per germline. The CDR3 spells CASSPAGVSPLHF. The CDR3 DNA sequence: TGTGCCAGCAGTCCCGCAGGGGTTTCACCCCTCCACTTT.

The chain uses TRBV7-9 and TRBJ2-1, with 10 bases aligning to TRBD2. V lost 4 bases to trimming and J lost 6 bases; unmatched junction nucleotides: 12. Per germline, CDR1 SEHNR and CDR2 FQNEAQ (reference sequence). This CDR3 contains 17 residues. The DNA for the CDR3 is TGTGCCAGCAGCTCGCAATCAACTAGCGGGGTAAGCAATGAGCAGTTCTTC. Residues: CASSSQSTSGVSNEQFF. Full variable domain (remainder filled in from reference TRBV7-9 and TRBJ2-1): DTGVSQNPRHKITKRGQNVTFRCDPISEHNRLYWYRQTLGQGPEFLTYFQNEAQLEKSRLLSDRFSAERPKGSFSTLEIQRTEQGDSAMYLCASSSQSTSGVSNEQFFGPGTRLTVL.

J is TRBJ2-2 and V is TRBV6-2 or TRBV6-3; D remains ambiguous. V was shortened by 5 bases and J by 0 bases, with 10 bases between the two germline ends. CDR1 MNHEY and CDR2 SVGEGT come from the germline V gene. This CDR3 is built from 15 residues. The CDR3 coding sequence is TGTGCCAGCAGTCCGACCCGGGCGAACACCGGGGAGCTGTTTTTT. Translated: CASSPTRANTGELFF.

The V gene is TRBV18, the J gene TRBJ2-1, with D possibly TRBD2 on 5 matching bases. Germline lookup yields CDR1 KGHSH and CDR2 LQKENI. Trimming took off 2 bases at V and 3 bases at J, with 8 bases between the two ends. The CDR3 contains 14 residues. CDR3 loop: CASSPGGLYNEQFF. As DNA, the CDR3 is TGTGCCAGCTCACCAGGAGGACTCTACAATGAGCAGTTCTTC.

This chain connects TRBV7-2 to TRBJ1-5; D unclear. The CDR3 is made up of 15 amino acids. Between the trimmed V and J ends, which lost 5 bases and 8 bases, there was a span of 19 bases. CDR1 and CDR2 from the germline V gene are SGHTA and FQGNSA. DNA for the CDR3: TGTGCCAGCAGCCAAGGCGGCGGGAGTAGGGAGCCCCAGCATTTT. Protein product: CASSQGGGSREPQHF.

The chain links TRBV6-5 to TRBJ1-1; D might be TRBD1 (6 bases). Germline V gives CDR1 MNHEY, CDR2 SVGAGI. This CDR3 region has 13 residues. The ends were cut back, 8 bases at V and 4 bases at J, with 14 bases in the middle. The CDR3 here is CASGGLQGTEAFF. Here the CDR3 DNA reads TGTGCCAGCGGGGGCCTACAGGGCACTGAAGCTTTCTTT.

The V gene is TRBV2, the J gene TRBJ2-3; D remains unclear. Deletions cut 7 bases from V and 0 bases from J, with 8 bases between. Germline lookup yields CDR1 SNHLY and CDR2 FYNNEI. The length of the CDR3 is 13 residues. CDR3 in DNA: TGTGCCAGCACCAAGACTAGCACAGATACGCAGTATTTT. Translation gives CASTKTSTDTQYF.

The rearrangement joins TRBV7-2 to TRBJ2-2; D unclear. This CDR3 has 16 amino acids. Germline assignment: CDR1 SGHTA and CDR2 FQGNSA. V was shortened by 4 bases and J by 0 bases, with 12 bases between the two germline ends. CDR3 residues: CASSSPTTPNTGELFF. In DNA, the CDR3 is TGTGCCAGCAGCTCGCCGACAACTCCGAACACCGGGGAGCTGTTTTTT.

The chain joins TRBV10-3 to TRBJ2-5, with 13 bases aligning to TRBD2. With V trimmed by 8 bases and J by 3 bases, 3 bases remained unmatched. The V gene's germline CDR1 is ENHRY and CDR2 SYGVKD. The CDR3 sequence is 14 residues long. CDR3 nucleotide sequence: TGTGCCATCGCTACTAGCGGGAGGGAAGAGACCCAGTACTTC. Protein: CAIATSGREETQYF.

V is TRBV7-8 and J is TRBJ2-1, with 9 bases that match TRBD1. Trimming took 5 bases from V and 8 from J; bases not matched to a gene: 4. The CDR3 is 13 residues long. Germline V lookup: CDR1 SGHVS, CDR2 FQNEAQ. For the CDR3, the DNA is TGTGCCAGCAGCATGGACAGGGGCGATGAGCAGTTCTTC. It is translated as CASSMDRGDEQFF.

This clone was seen only once. This chain uses TRBV28 with TRBJ1-4; 10 nucleotides match TRBD1. CDR1 and CDR2 from the germline V gene are MDHEN and SYDVKM. Losses at the gene ends were 11 bases for V and 6 bases for J; bases not matched to a gene: 6. CDR3 length: 13 residues. The CDR3 here is CAGKTGGDEKLFF. The DNA for the CDR3 is TGTGCCGGCAAGACAGGGGGCGATGAAAAACTGTTTTTT.

This clone was counted once. This sequence joins TRBV24-1 and TRBJ1-2, with a tentative D call TRBD1 (5 bases). With 2 bases removed from V and 8 bases from J, the gap between germline ends came to 17 bases. The germline V gene encodes CDR1 KGHDR and CDR2 SFDVKD. The CDR3 covers 15 residues. CDR3 loop: CATSDSRQGLRGYTF. The CDR3 DNA is TGTGCCACCAGTGATTCACGGCAGGGACTAAGGGGCTACACCTTC.

This clone is a singleton in its sample. The chain recombines TRBV5-1 with TRBJ1-1; no clear D. V lost 0 bases, J lost 10 bases, and 13 bases lay in between. Germline V gives CDR1 SGHRS, CDR2 YFSETQ. This CDR3 contains 13 residues. The CDR3 coding sequence is TGCGCCAGCAGCTTGGGGCAGATCGGCGGAGCTTTCTTT. It is translated as CASSLGQIGGAFF.

The V and J genes are TRBV12-3 or TRBV12-4 and TRBJ1-2; maybe TRBD1 (6 bases). The CDR3 is made up of 12 amino acids. The germline V and J ends were trimmed by 6 bases and 6 bases, with 11 bases remaining between them. CDR3 sequence: CASSWTVDGYTF. For the CDR3, the DNA is TGTGCCAGCAGCTGGACAGTCGATGGCTACACCTTC.

The CDR3 sequence is CASSQGSGSPNEQFF. CDR3 sequence (DNA): TGTGCCAGCAGCCAAGGTAGCGGCAGCCCCAATGAGCAGTTCTTC. This rearrangement joins TRBV3-1 (or the pseudogene TRBV3-2) to TRBJ2-1, with a tentative D call TRBD2 (6 bases). The CDR3 totals 15 residues. Looked up from germline, CDR1 is LGHDT and CDR2 is YNNKEL (reference sequence). Deletions cut 1 base from V and 6 bases from J, with 13 bases between.

V is TRBV4-3 and J is TRBJ1-6, with no clear D. The CDR3 runs to 15 residues. CDR1 and CDR2 from the germline V gene are LGHNA and YSLEER. Trimming took off 0 bases at V and 9 bases at J, with 12 bases between the two ends. CDR3 nucleotide sequence: TGCGCCAGCAGCCAAGACCCCCTGGGAGGTTCACCCCTCCACTTT. Amino acid sequence: CASSQDPLGGSPLHF.

V gene TRBV7-2 combines with J gene TRBJ2-2; possible D gene TRBD2, 5 bases. Germline assignment: CDR1 SGHTA and CDR2 FQGNSA. The CDR3 is 16 amino acids. V gave up 0 bases and J gave up 4 bases, with 12 bases separating them. The CDR3 spells CASSLASREVTGELFF. CDR3 DNA: TGTGCCAGCAGCTTAGCCTCTCGGGAAGTCACCGGGGAGCTGTTTTTT.

This chain connects TRBV9 to TRBJ1-3; tentatively, D is TRBD1 (5 bases). Trimming cost V 1 base and J 2 bases, with 16 bases left between them. This CDR3 contains 17 residues. CDR1 and CDR2 from the germline V gene are SGDLS and YYNGEE. CDR3 residues: CASSVFGGDGPGNTIYF. The CDR3 DNA follows: TGTGCCAGCAGCGTATTTGGGGGGGACGGGCCTGGAAACACCATATATTTT.

The chain links TRBV7-2 to TRBJ1-1; 10 bases line up with TRBD1. Germline V lookup: CDR1 SGHTA, CDR2 FQGNSA. CDR3 size: 13 residues. V was pared by 4 bases and J by 4 bases, with 0 bases of the junction left unmatched. CDR3 nucleotides: TGTGCCAGCAGCTGGACAGGGGGCACTGAAGCTTTCTTT. Amino acids: CASSWTGGTEAFF.

This rearrangement joins TRBV24-1 to TRBJ2-3; 9 bases fit TRBD2. Germline V gene sequence: CDR1 KGHDR, CDR2 SFDVKD. After removal of 3 bases from V and 5 bases from J, the junction contained 11 bases not matched to a gene. This CDR3 comprises 17 residues. CDR3 residues: CATSDAKKREELDTQYF. CDR3 bases: TGTGCCACCAGTGATGCAAAAAAGCGGGAGGAATTAGATACGCAGTATTTT.

The chain carries TRBV29-1 and TRBJ1-1; D is ambiguous. V was shortened by 4 bases and J by 3 bases, with 12 bases between the two germline ends. The CDR3 totals 13 residues. Germline CDR1 is SQVTM and CDR2 is ANQGSEA. The CDR3 here is CSVGVAEDTEAFF. Written as DNA, the CDR3 is TGCAGCGTTGGAGTCGCAGAGGACACTGAAGCTTTCTTT.

The chain recombines TRBV7-8 with TRBJ2-7; 8 bases are shared with TRBD2. Germline CDR1 and CDR2: SGHVS and FQNEAQ. This CDR3 is 15 amino acids long. The J segment lost 1 base and the V segment lost 5 bases, leaving 7 bases of the junction unmatched. CDR3 region: CASSAERERSYEQYV. The DNA for the CDR3 is TGTGCCAGCAGCGCCGAGCGGGAGAGGTCCTACGAGCAGTACGTC.

This chain links TRBV28 with TRBJ1-3; no firm D call. The CDR3 length is 13 residues. Trimming took off 4 bases at V and 1 base at J, with 5 bases between the two ends. Germline V gene data show CDR1 as MDHEN and CDR2 as SYDVKM. CDR3 nucleotides: TGTGCCAGCAGTTCCCATTCTGGAAACACCATATATTTT. Translating it yields CASSSHSGNTIYF.

J is TRBJ2-1 and V is TRBV4-3; 7 bases are shared with TRBD1. V gave up 1 base and J gave up 4 bases; unmatched junction bases: 10. Germline CDR1 reads LGHNA; CDR2 reads YSLEER. The CDR3 sequence is 17 residues long. This CDR3 is CASSQVFLGTVYNEQFF. The CDR3 nucleotides are TGCGCCAGCAGCCAAGTATTCCTCGGGACAGTATACAATGAGCAGTTCTTC.

The CDR3 here is CASGRDRVNTEAFF. DNA of the CDR3: TGTGCCAGCGGCCGGGACAGGGTGAACACTGAAGCTTTCTTT. The chain joins TRBV2 to TRBJ1-1; 9 bases agree with TRBD1. The V segment lost 8 bases and the J segment 0 bases; nucleotides outside the gene matches: 4. Germline CDR1 and CDR2: SNHLY and FYNNEI. CDR3 length: 14 amino acids.

In the case of this clone: Other DNA sequences in this specimen translate into the identical CDR3. The chain combines TRBV3-1 (or the pseudogene TRBV3-2) with TRBJ1-6; the D is unclear. V lost 4 bases and J 7 bases, leaving 5 bases between the germline ends. The CDR3 loop spans 12 amino acids. Per the germline V gene, CDR1 is LGHDT and CDR2 is YNNKEL (reference sequence). CDR3 in amino acids: CASSPGNSPLHF. CDR3 DNA sequence: TGTGCCAGCAGCCCGGGGAATTCACCCCTCCACTTT.

As DNA, the CDR3 is TGTGCCAGCAGCTTAGGGGGGACAGGGAACACTGAAGCTTTCTTT. Its translation is CASSLGGTGNTEAFF. The J gene is TRBJ1-1, the V gene TRBV7-9, with 8 bases aligning to TRBD1. The CDR3 runs to 15 residues. CDR1 is SEHNR and CDR2 is FQNEAQ in the germline V gene (reference sequence). The V gene end was trimmed by 1 base and the J gene end by 1 base; junction bases not matched to a gene: 2.